The clone carrying this TCR beta chain occurred a few times. The antigen remains undetermined. Gene names refer to mouse genes. Isolated RNA was reverse transcribed into cDNA used as the sequencing template. The assay was immunoSEQ multiplex PCR, and TCRdb's table has in-frame clones only and misses some. Listed for the sample are over 100,000 clones, none seen a single time. This specimen comes from a study of CD8+ T cells in alopecia areata. Findings of the study overall: An increase in clonality over normal scalp was evident in lesional scalp, especially alopecia totalis/universalis. Sequences from scalp samples also cover resident alphabeta T cells of normal skin.

The sample comprised lesional skin. This TCR derives from a C3H/HeJ mouse with alopecia areata. This strain's MHC haplotype is H2-k.

The sequenced CDR3 bases are TGTGCCAGCAGTATTGGGGGGCTTGAGGCT. As protein: CASSIGGLEA. The complete CDR3 protein is CASSIGGLEAEQFF. The chain is built from TRBV19 and TRBJ2-1; D is possibly TRBD2 (7 bases). The CDR3 end falls 4 residues outside the read, so it is completed with the germline J gene. CDR1 is FNHDT and CDR2 is SITEND in the germline V gene (reference sequence). The CDR3 runs 14 residues.